This T cell receptor (beta chain) emerged from a study of blood T cell repertoires in COVID-19. Repertoires were generated with immunoSEQ multiplex PCR, while TCRdb's copy carries only in-frame clones and drops some. Seen here are about 320,000 clones, around nine tenths observed once, and the top ten hold 3% to 5%. Participants in the exposed group had met a COVID-19 case in the 2 weeks before joining the study. The material sequenced was PBMCs or T cells enriched from blood (not recorded which). The receptor comes from a woman aged 30 to 39 who had been exposed to COVID-19.

The CDR3 DNA reads TGCGCCAGCAGCCAAGGGGCAGGATCCCCCTCATACGAGCAGTACTTC. Protein product: CASSQGAGSPSYEQYF. The chain employs TRBV4-3 and TRBJ2-7; D gene unclear. The CDR3 is 16 amino acids. The V gene's germline CDR1 is LGHNA and CDR2 YSLEER. V was cut by 1 base and J by 4 bases, with 17 bases left in between.